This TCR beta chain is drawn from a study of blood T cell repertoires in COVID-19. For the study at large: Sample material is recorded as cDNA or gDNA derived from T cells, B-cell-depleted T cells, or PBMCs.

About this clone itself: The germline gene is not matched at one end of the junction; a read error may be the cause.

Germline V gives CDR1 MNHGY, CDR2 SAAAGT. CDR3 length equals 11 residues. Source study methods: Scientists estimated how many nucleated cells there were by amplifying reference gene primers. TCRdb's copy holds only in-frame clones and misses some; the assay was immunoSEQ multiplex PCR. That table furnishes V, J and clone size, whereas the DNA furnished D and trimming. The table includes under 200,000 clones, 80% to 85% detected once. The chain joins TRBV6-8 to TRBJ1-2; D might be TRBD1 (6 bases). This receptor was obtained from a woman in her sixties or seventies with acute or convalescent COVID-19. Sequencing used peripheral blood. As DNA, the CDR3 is TGTGCCAGCGAAGGAAACCCGGGACAAGAATTC. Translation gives CASEGNPGQEF.